Below, one T cell receptor beta chain is given with its context. These data are taken from a study of shared clonotypes between healthy human individuals. This table comes from immunoSEQ multiplex PCR, and its TCRdb copy is limited to in-frame clones, with some not included. The profile shows some 200,000 clones, 66% of them singletons. Sequences were obtained from memory CD4+ T cells sorted from blood. Subset described: CD45RA-negative fraction. This receptor was taken from a man younger than 40 in good health.

This chain's CDR3 is CATGQLRNEQFF. CDR3 in DNA: TGTGCCACGGGACAGTTGAGGAATGAGCAGTTCTTC. The rearrangement joins TRBV27 to TRBJ2-1; 7 nucleotides match TRBD1. The germline V gene has CDR1 MNHEY and CDR2 SMNVEV (reference sequence). The J segment lost 7 bases and the V segment lost 10 bases, leaving 7 bases of the junction unmatched. This CDR3 spans 12 amino acids.